This T cell receptor (beta chain) was captured in a study of glioma-infiltrating T cells. This clonotype was counted ten times or more. What it recognizes is unknown. The iRepertoire nested amplicon-rescue multiplex PCR amplified TCR alpha and beta CDR3s from RNA. TCRdb re-derived calls from the multiplex PCR reads in MiXCR, one entry per CDR3 protein. Among more than 95,000 distinct CDR3 sequences listed, 25% to 30% were seen once. Whole-study findings and limits: Tissue-blood divergence was below expectation in non-neoplastic patients, above in gliomas.

V lost 5 bases to trimming and J lost 10 bases, with 23 bases between them. Germline V gene sequence: CDR1 SEHNR, CDR2 FQNEAQ (reference sequence). This CDR3 is 15 amino acids long. The sequence derives from a human donor with low-grade glioma or glioblastoma, undergoing nonglioma brain surgery, or in good health (not recorded which). Sequences were obtained from glioma tissue, nonneoplastic brain tissue, or PBMCs (not recorded which). The V call is TRBV7-9, the J call TRBJ1-2, with a weak D call TRBD1 (6 bases). CDR3 nucleotide sequence: TGTGCCAGCAGCGCTCCCGGGACACCTCAAAATGACTACACCTTC. Its protein product is CASSAPGTPQNDYTF.